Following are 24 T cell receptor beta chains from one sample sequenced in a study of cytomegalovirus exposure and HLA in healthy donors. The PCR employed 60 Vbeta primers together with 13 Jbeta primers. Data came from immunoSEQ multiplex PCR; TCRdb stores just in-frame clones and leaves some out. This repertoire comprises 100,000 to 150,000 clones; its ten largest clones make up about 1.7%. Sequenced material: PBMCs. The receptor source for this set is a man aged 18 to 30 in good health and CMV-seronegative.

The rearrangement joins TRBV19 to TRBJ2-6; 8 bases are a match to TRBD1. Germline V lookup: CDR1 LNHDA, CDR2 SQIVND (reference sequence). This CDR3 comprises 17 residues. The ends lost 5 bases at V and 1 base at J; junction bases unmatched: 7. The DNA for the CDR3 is TGTGCCAGTAGTCGGCAGGGGGCGAGGTCTGGGGCCAACGTCCTGACTTTC. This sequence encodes CASSRQGARSGANVLTF. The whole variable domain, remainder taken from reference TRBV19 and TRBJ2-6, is DGGITQSPKYLFRKEGQNVTLSCEQNLNHDAMYWYRQDPGQGLRLIYYSQIVNDFQKGDIAEGYSVSREKKESFPLTVTSAQKNPTAFYLCASSRQGARSGANVLTFGAGSRLTVL.

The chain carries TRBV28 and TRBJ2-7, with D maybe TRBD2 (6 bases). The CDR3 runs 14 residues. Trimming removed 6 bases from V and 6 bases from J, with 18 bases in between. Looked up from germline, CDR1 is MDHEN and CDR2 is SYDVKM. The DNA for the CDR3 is TGTGCCAGCAGGAATGAAGAAGGGAGGCCCGAGCAGTACTTC. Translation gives CASRNEEGRPEQYF.

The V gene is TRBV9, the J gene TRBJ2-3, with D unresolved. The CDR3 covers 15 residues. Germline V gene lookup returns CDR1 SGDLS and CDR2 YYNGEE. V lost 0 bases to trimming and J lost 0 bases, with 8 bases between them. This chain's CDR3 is CASSVETASTDTQYF. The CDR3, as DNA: TGTGCCAGCAGCGTAGAAACTGCTAGCACAGATACGCAGTATTTT.

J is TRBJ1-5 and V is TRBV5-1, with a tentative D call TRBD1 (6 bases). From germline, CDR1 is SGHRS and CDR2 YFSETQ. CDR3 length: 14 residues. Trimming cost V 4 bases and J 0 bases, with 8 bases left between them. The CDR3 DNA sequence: TGCGCCAGCAGCCCAGGGGATAGCAATCAGCCCCAGCATTTT. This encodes CASSPGDSNQPQHF.

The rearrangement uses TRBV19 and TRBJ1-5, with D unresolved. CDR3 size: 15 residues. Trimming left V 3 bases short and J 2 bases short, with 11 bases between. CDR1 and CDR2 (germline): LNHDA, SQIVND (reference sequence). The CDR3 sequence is CASSIGGDGNQPQHF. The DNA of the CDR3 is TGTGCCAGTAGTATTGGCGGGGATGGCAATCAGCCCCAGCATTTT.

CDR3 bases: TGTGCCAGCAGCGTAGGAGGGACACAAGAGACCCAGTACTTC. Protein product: CASSVGGTQETQYF. This rearrangement joins TRBV9 to TRBJ2-5; possible D gene TRBD1, 6 bases. Per the germline V gene, CDR1 is SGDLS and CDR2 is YYNGEE. Trimming took 0 bases from V and 2 from J, leaving 8 bases between them. This CDR3 is built from 14 residues.

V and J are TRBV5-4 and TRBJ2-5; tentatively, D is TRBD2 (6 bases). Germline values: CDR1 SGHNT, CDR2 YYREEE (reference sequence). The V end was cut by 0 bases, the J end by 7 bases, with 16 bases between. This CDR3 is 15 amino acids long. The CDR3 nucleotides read TGTGCCAGCAGCTTGGCCGGGGGACCGTCCGGGACCCAGTACTTC. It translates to CASSLAGGPSGTQYF.

The DNA for the CDR3 is TGTGCCAGCAGCGTCAGGGCTGATACGCAGTATTTT. It is translated as CASSVRADTQYF. The gene calls are TRBV7-9 and TRBJ2-3; D is perhaps TRBD1 (5 bases). The CDR3 sequence is 12 residues long. CDR1 is SEHNR, CDR2 FQNEAQ, per germline (reference sequence). The V end was cut by 5 bases, the J end by 6 bases, with 9 bases between.

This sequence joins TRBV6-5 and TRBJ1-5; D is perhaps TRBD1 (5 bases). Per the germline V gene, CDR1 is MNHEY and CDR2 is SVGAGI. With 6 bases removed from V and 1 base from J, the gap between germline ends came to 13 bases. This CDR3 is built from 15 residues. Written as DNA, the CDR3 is TGTGCCAGCAGGCAGGGTTTCAACAGCAATCAGCCCCAGCATTTT. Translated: CASRQGFNSNQPQHF.

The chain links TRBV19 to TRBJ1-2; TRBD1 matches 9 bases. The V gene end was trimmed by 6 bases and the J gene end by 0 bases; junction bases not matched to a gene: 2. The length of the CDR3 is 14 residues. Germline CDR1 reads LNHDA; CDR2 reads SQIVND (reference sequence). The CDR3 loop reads CASSRTGANYGYTF. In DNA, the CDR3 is TGTGCCAGTAGCCGGACAGGGGCTAACTATGGCTACACCTTC. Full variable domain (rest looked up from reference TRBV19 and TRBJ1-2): DGGITQSPKYLFRKEGQNVTLSCEQNLNHDAMYWYRQDPGQGLRLIYYSQIVNDFQKGDIAEGYSVSREKKESFPLTVTSAQKNPTAFYLCASSRTGANYGYTFGSGTRLTVV.

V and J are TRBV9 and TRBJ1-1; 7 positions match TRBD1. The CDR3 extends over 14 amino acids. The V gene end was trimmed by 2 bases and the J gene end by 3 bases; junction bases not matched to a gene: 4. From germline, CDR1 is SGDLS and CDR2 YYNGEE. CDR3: CASSVTGAYTEAFF. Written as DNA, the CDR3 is TGTGCCAGCAGCGTCACAGGGGCGTACACTGAAGCTTTCTTT.

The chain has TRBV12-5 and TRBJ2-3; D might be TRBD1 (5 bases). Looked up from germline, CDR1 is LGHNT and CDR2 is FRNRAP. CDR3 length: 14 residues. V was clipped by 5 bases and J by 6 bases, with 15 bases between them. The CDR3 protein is CASGPSGSQDTQYF. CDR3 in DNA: TGTGCTAGTGGTCCGTCAGGGTCGCAGGATACGCAGTATTTT.

CDR3 residues: CASGSYRDFPSGNTIYF. CDR3 nucleotides: TGCGCCAGCGGTTCATACAGGGATTTCCCCTCTGGAAACACCATATATTTT. The chain carries TRBV10-2 and TRBJ1-3; weak D call: TRBD1 (6 bases). Germline CDR1 and CDR2: WSHSY and SAAADI. Trimming took 8 bases from V and 0 from J, leaving 20 bases between them. The length of the CDR3 is 17 residues.

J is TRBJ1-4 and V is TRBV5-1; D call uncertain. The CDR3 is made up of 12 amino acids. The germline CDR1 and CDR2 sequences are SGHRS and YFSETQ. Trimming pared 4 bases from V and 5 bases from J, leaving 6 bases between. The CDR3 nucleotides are TGCGCCAGCAGCGCGTCAAATGAAAAACTGTTTTTT. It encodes CASSASNEKLFF.

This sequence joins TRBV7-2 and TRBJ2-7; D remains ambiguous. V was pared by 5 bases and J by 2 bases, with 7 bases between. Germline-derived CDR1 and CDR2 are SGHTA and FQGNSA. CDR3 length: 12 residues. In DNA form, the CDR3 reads TGTGCCAGCAGCACACCTCCCTACGAGCAGTACTTC. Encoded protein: CASSTPPYEQYF.

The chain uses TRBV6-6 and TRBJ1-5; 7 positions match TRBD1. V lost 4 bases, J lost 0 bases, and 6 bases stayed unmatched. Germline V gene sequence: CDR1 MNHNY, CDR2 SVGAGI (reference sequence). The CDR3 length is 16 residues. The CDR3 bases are TGTGCCAGCAGTTTCCCGGGACAGTATAGCAATCAGCCCCAGCATTTT. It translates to CASSFPGQYSNQPQHF.

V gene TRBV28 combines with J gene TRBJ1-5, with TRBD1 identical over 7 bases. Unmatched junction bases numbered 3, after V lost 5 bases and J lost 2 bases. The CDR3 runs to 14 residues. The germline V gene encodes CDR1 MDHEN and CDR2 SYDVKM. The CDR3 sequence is CASSLGTGNQPQHF. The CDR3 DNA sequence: TGTGCCAGCAGTCTTGGGACAGGCAATCAGCCCCAGCATTTT.

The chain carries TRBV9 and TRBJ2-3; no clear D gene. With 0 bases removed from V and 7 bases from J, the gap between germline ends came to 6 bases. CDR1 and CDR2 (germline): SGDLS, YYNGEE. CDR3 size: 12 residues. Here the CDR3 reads CASSVDSYTQYF. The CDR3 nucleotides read TGTGCCAGCAGCGTAGACTCCTATACGCAGTATTTT.

CDR3 amino acids: CASSQTSGSTDTQYF. In DNA, the CDR3 is TGCGCCAGCAGCCAAACTAGCGGGAGCACAGATACGCAGTATTTT. The V and J genes are TRBV4-1 and TRBJ2-3; TRBD2 matches 9 bases. The germline V gene has CDR1 MGHRA and CDR2 YSYEKL. V trimming: 2 bases; J trimming: 0 bases; junction bases outside the gene matches: 0. The CDR3 contains 15 residues.

The CDR3 reads CASSSRTDYGYTF. In DNA, the CDR3 is TGTGCCAGCAGCTCCAGGACAGACTATGGCTACACCTTC. This sequence joins TRBV7-2 and TRBJ1-2, with D possibly being TRBD1 (6 bases). Germline V gene lookup returns CDR1 SGHTA and CDR2 FQGNSA. The CDR3 length is 13 residues. Trimming removed 4 bases at V and 3 bases at J, with 9 bases between.

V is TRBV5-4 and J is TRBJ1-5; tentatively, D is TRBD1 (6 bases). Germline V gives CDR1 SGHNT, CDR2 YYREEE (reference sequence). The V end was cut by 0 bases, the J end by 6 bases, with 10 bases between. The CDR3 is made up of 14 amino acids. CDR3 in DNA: TGTGCCAGCAGCTTGGATGGGGGCTCTCAGCCCCAGCATTTT. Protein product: CASSLDGGSQPQHF.

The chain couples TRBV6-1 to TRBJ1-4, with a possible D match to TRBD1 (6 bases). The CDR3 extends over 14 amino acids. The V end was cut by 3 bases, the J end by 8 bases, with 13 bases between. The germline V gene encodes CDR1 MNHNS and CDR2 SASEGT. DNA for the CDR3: TGTGCCAGCAGTGACACAGGGTGGAGAGAAAAACTGTTTTTT. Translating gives CASSDTGWREKLFF.

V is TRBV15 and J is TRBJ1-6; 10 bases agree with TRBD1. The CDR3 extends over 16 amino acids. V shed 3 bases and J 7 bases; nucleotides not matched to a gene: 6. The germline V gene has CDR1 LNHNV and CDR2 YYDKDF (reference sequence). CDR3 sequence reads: CATSRGTGVGNSPLHF. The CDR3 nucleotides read TGTGCCACCAGCAGGGGGACAGGGGTGGGAAATTCACCCCTCCACTTT.

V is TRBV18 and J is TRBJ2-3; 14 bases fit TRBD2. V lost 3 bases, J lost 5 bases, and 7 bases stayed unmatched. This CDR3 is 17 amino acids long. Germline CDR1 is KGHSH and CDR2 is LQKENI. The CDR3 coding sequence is TGTGCCAGCTCACCCGGACTAGCGGGAGGCCAGGGAGATACGCAGTATTTT. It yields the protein CASSPGLAGGQGDTQYF.